A selection of T cell receptor beta chains follows, all from one sample in a study of CD8 T cells in Susac syndrome. TCRdb reanalysed the immunoSEQ multiplex PCR reads using MiXCR and keeps one entry per CDR3 protein. The sample gives over 100,000 distinct CDR3 sequences, around 94% of which show up once; roughly 0.29% is in the top ten. Source material: CD8+ T cells from PBMCs. The source of these receptors is a human donor with Susac syndrome. CDR3s include the opening cysteine and the closing phenylalanine or tryptophan. The order of the fields is D gene, clone size, J gene, V gene, CDR3 protein, CDR3 DNA. The D gene is left open where the match is weak. Some rows mark clone size as missing; the rest say once, few, many or name a class of expanded clone.

D gene: -; clone size: -; J gene: TRBJ1-1; V gene: TRBV13; CDR3 protein: CASSLGPVTGNTEAFF; CDR3 DNA: TGTGCCAGCAGCTTAGGCCCCGTGACAGGGAACACTGAAGCTTTCTTT
D gene: TRBD2; clone size: -; J gene: TRBJ2-1; V gene: TRBV29-1; CDR3 protein: CSSWEGNNEQFF; CDR3 DNA: TGCAGCTCCTGGGAGGGAAACAATGAGCAGTTCTTC
D gene: -; clone size: -; J gene: TRBJ1-6; V gene: TRBV6-1; CDR3 protein: CASSPSWDSPLHF; CDR3 DNA: TGTGCCAGCAGCCCCTCATGGGATTCACCCCTCCACTTT
D gene: TRBD1; clone size: once; J gene: TRBJ1-2; V gene: TRBV7-2; CDR3 protein: CASSLVGRGKNYGYTF; CDR3 DNA: TGTGCCAGCAGCTTAGTTGGCAGGGGGAAGAACTATGGCTACACCTTC
D gene: -; clone size: -; J gene: TRBJ2-5; V gene: TRBV5-6; CDR3 protein: CASSSAETQYF; CDR3 DNA: TGTGCCAGCAGTTCAGCGGAGACCCAGTACTTC
D gene: -; clone size: -; J gene: TRBJ2-6; V gene: TRBV7-9; CDR3 protein: CASSLVSLGANVLTF; CDR3 DNA: TGTGCCAGCAGCTTAGTCAGTTTAGGGGCCAACGTCCTGACTTTC
D gene: -; clone size: -; J gene: TRBJ2-7; V gene: TRBV12-3/TRBV12-4; CDR3 protein: CASSVMYEQYF; CDR3 DNA: TGTGCCAGCAGTGTCATGTACGAGCAGTACTTC
D gene: TRBD1; clone size: -; J gene: TRBJ2-1; V gene: TRBV15; CDR3 protein: CATSRDLGQGKGEQFF; CDR3 DNA: TGTGCCACCAGCAGAGATCTGGGACAGGGAAAGGGTGAGCAGTTCTTC
D gene: -; clone size: -; J gene: TRBJ1-2; V gene: TRBV29-1; CDR3 protein: CSVGGQGPEGGYTF; CDR3 DNA: TGCAGCGTTGGGGGTCAAGGACCAGAGGGTGGCTACACCTTC
D gene: -; clone size: -; J gene: TRBJ1-5; V gene: TRBV10-3; CDR3 protein: CAISDPDQGLRQPQHF; CDR3 DNA: TGTGCCATCAGTGATCCCGATCAGGGACTTCGACAGCCCCAGCATTTT
D gene: -; clone size: -; J gene: TRBJ1-5; V gene: TRBV4-2; CDR3 protein: CASSQDAGNNQPQHF; CDR3 DNA: TGTGCCAGCAGCCAAGATGCGGGCAACAATCAGCCCCAGCATTTT
D gene: TRBD2; clone size: -; J gene: TRBJ2-7; V gene: TRBV30; CDR3 protein: CAWTPGLAGYEQYF; CDR3 DNA: TGTGCCTGGACCCCGGGACTAGCGGGCTACGAGCAGTACTTC
D gene: TRBD2; clone size: -; J gene: TRBJ2-1; V gene: TRBV20-1; CDR3 protein: CSATLLRNSGDYNEQFF; CDR3 DNA: TGCAGTGCTACCCTCTTGAGGAATAGCGGGGATTACAATGAGCAGTTCTTC
D gene: TRBD1; clone size: once; J gene: TRBJ1-2; V gene: TRBV29-1; CDR3 protein: CSVEDRTGGWGYTF; CDR3 DNA: TGCAGCGTTGAAGACCGAACAGGGGGCTGGGGCTACACCTTC
D gene: -; clone size: -; J gene: TRBJ1-1; V gene: TRBV5-6; CDR3 protein: CASSLAWRHTEAFF; CDR3 DNA: TGTGCCAGCAGCTTGGCATGGAGGCACACTGAAGCTTTCTTT
D gene: TRBD1; clone size: -; J gene: TRBJ2-3; V gene: TRBV30; CDR3 protein: CAWGQGAWTDTQYF; CDR3 DNA: TGTGCCTGGGGACAGGGGGCTTGGACAGATACGCAGTATTTT
D gene: -; clone size: once; J gene: TRBJ2-3; V gene: TRBV20-1; CDR3 protein: CSDKDFADTQYF; CDR3 DNA: TGCAGTGATAAGGATTTCGCAGATACGCAGTATTTT
D gene: -; clone size: -; J gene: TRBJ1-6; V gene: TRBV29-1; CDR3 protein: CSVDADALSYNSPLHF; CDR3 DNA: TGCAGCGTTGACGCAGACGCGCTCTCCTATAATTCACCCCTCCACTTT
D gene: -; clone size: once; J gene: TRBJ2-1; V gene: TRBV3-1; CDR3 protein: CASSQGPSSGNEQFF; CDR3 DNA: TGTGCCAGCAGCCAAGGACCTTCCTCCGGCAATGAGCAGTTCTTC
D gene: -; clone size: -; J gene: TRBJ2-7; V gene: TRBV4-1; CDR3 protein: CASSQIEGARDYEQYF; CDR3 DNA: TGCGCCAGCAGCCAAATTGAAGGGGCCCGGGACTACGAGCAGTACTTC
D gene: -; clone size: -; J gene: TRBJ1-6; V gene: TRBV4-1; CDR3 protein: CASGSPGAEPLHF; CDR3 DNA: TGCGCCAGCGGCAGCCCAGGAGCGGAGCCCCTCCACTTT
D gene: -; clone size: -; J gene: TRBJ2-3; V gene: TRBV7-2; CDR3 protein: CASSLAWKTDTQYF; CDR3 DNA: TGTGCCAGCAGCTTAGCGTGGAAGACAGATACGCAGTATTTT
D gene: -; clone size: few; J gene: TRBJ2-6; V gene: TRBV12-3/TRBV12-4; CDR3 protein: CASSGANVLTF; CDR3 DNA: TGTGCCAGCTCTGGGGCCAACGTCCTGACTTTC
D gene: TRBD1; clone size: -; J gene: TRBJ1-5; V gene: TRBV20-1; CDR3 protein: CSARYRDRVGQPQHF; CDR3 DNA: TGCAGTGCTAGATACCGGGACAGGGTGGGGCAGCCCCAGCATTTT
D gene: -; clone size: -; J gene: TRBJ2-1; V gene: TRBV5-1; CDR3 protein: CASSQEGGNEQFF; CDR3 DNA: TGCGCCAGCAGCCAGGAGGGGGGAAATGAGCAGTTCTTC
D gene: -; clone size: -; J gene: TRBJ2-1; V gene: TRBV27; CDR3 protein: CASTLFNEQFF; CDR3 DNA: TGTGCCAGCACCTTATTCAATGAGCAGTTCTTC
D gene: -; clone size: -; J gene: TRBJ2-3; V gene: TRBV7-9; CDR3 protein: CAARAGDGTDTQYF; CDR3 DNA: TGTGCCGCCCGGGCAGGGGATGGCACAGATACGCAGTATTTT
D gene: TRBD2; clone size: -; J gene: TRBJ2-1; V gene: TRBV12-3/TRBV12-4; CDR3 protein: CASSLETSGGANEQFF; CDR3 DNA: TGTGCCAGCAGTTTAGAGACTAGCGGGGGGGCAAATGAGCAGTTCTTC
D gene: TRBD2; clone size: -; J gene: TRBJ2-7; V gene: TRBV6-5; CDR3 protein: CASRTSLSEQYF; CDR3 DNA: TGTGCCAGCAGGACTAGCTTGAGCGAGCAGTACTTC